A single sample gave rise to the 32 T cell receptor beta chains below, sequenced in a study of blood T cell repertoires in COVID-19. Profiled with immunoSEQ multiplex PCR; TCRdb holds only in-frame clones, not every one. The sample includes roughly 160,000 clones, about 86% of them seen just once. Sequencing was carried out using peripheral blood. These receptors came from a man between 18 and 35 years old with acute or convalescent COVID-19.

The genes are TRBV7-8 and TRBJ2-3, with D unclear. This CDR3 contains 16 residues. In germline, CDR1 is SGHVS, CDR2 FQNEAQ. V was clipped by 2 bases and J by 5 bases, with 17 bases between them. CDR3 nucleotides: TGTGCCAGCAGCTTAAAAAACTACCCTACCGAAGATACGCAGTATTTT. This encodes CASSLKNYPTEDTQYF.

This clone appeared a single time. CDR3 DNA: TGTGCCAGCAGCGAGACAGGGTTGGTTAATTCACCCCTCCACTTT. This sequence encodes CASSETGLVNSPLHF. The chain links TRBV25-1 to TRBJ1-6; 7 nucleotides match TRBD1. V was clipped by 6 bases and J by 6 bases; unmatched bases: 8. The CDR3 covers 15 residues. From germline, CDR1 is MGHDK and CDR2 SYGVNS. The full variable domain, its missing parts supplied by reference TRBV25-1 and TRBJ1-6, is EADIYQTPRYLVIGTGKKITLECSQTMGHDKMYWYQQDPGMELHLIHYSYGVNSTEKGDLSSESTVSRIRTEHFPLTLESARPSHTSQYLCASSETGLVNSPLHFGNGTRLTVT.

This clone was detected once. The chain joins TRBV4-2 to TRBJ2-5; TRBD2 matches at 15 bases. Germline CDR1 and CDR2: LGHNA and YNFKEQ. Trimming removed 4 bases from V and 4 bases from J; junction bases left unmatched: 4. CDR3 size: 16 residues. CDR3 DNA sequence: TGTGCCAGCAGCCTCAGGACTAGCGGGGGGGGAGAGACCCAGTACTTC. Translating it yields CASSLRTSGGGETQYF.

This chain uses TRBV5-4 with TRBJ2-5, with 9 bases that match TRBD2. Germline V gene lookup returns CDR1 SGHNT and CDR2 YYREEE (reference sequence). V trimming: 4 bases; J trimming: 5 bases; junction bases outside the gene matches: 12. This CDR3 has 16 amino acids. The CDR3 DNA is TGTGCCAGCAGCCTTGGGACTAGCTCGGGCGGGGAGACCCAGTACTTC. Its protein is CASSLGTSSGGETQYF.

This chain uses TRBV6-5 with TRBJ1-1, with 7 bases that match TRBD1. V was clipped by 6 bases and J by 1 base; unmatched bases: 5. The CDR3 has 14 residues. The germline V gene encodes CDR1 MNHEY and CDR2 SVGAGI. Here the CDR3 DNA reads TGTGCCAGCAGGCCAGACAGGGAGAACACTGAAGCTTTCTTT. Amino acids: CASRPDRENTEAFF.

This clone was seen only once. CDR3 nucleotide sequence: TGTGCCAGCAGCTTAGGCGGGGGAATTAACTATGGCTACACCTTC. Translating it yields CASSLGGGINYGYTF. The V call is TRBV7-2, the J call TRBJ1-2, with D possibly matching TRBD1 (5 bases). The CDR3 totals 15 residues. Germline CDR1 reads SGHTA; CDR2 reads FQGNSA. Trimming removed 1 base at V and 1 base at J, with 10 bases between.

This chain uses TRBV5-4 with TRBJ1-6; 8 bases map to TRBD1. V shed 4 bases, J shed 10 bases, and the junction held 7 bases outside the gene matches. There are 14 residues in the CDR3. CDR1 and CDR2 from the germline V gene are SGHNT and YYREEE (reference sequence). The CDR3 nucleotides are TGTGCCAGCAGCCCTCAGGGGGCACGGTCACCCCTCCACTTT. It encodes CASSPQGARSPLHF. The full variable domain, rest sourced from reference TRBV5-4 and TRBJ1-6, is ETGVTQSPTHLIKTRGQQVTLRCSSQSGHNTVSWYQQALGQGPQFIFQYYREEENGRGNFPPRFSGLQFPNYSSELNVNALELDDSALYLCASSPQGARSPLHFGNGTRLTVT.

This clone was detected a few times. V usage is TRBV18 and J usage is TRBJ2-2, with a possible D match to TRBD1 (5 bases). The CDR3 length is 15 residues. Trimming removed 2 bases from V and 5 bases from J, with 12 bases in between. Germline V gene data show CDR1 as KGHSH and CDR2 as LQKENI. CDR3 sequence reads: CASSPKGAQTGELFF. The CDR3 DNA is TGTGCCAGCTCACCAAAAGGGGCGCAGACCGGGGAGCTGTTTTTT.

CDR3 amino acids: CATSEGQGVGNEQFF. The CDR3 DNA is TGTGCCACCAGTGAGGGACAGGGGGTAGGCAATGAGCAGTTCTTC. The chain couples TRBV24-1 to TRBJ2-1; TRBD1 aligns across 11 bases. V gave up 4 bases and J gave up 6 bases; unmatched junction bases: 4. Germline V gives CDR1 KGHDR, CDR2 SFDVKD. The CDR3 has 15 amino acids.

J is TRBJ1-6 and V is TRBV5-1, with 10 bases that match TRBD1. Germline assignment: CDR1 SGHRS and CDR2 YFSETQ. CDR3 length: 16 residues. The V gene end was trimmed by 4 bases and the J gene end by 6 bases; junction bases not matched to a gene: 7. The CDR3 region is CASSPKTGGTNSPLHF. For the CDR3, the DNA is TGCGCCAGCAGCCCCAAGACAGGGGGCACTAATTCACCCCTCCACTTT.

This sequence joins TRBV5-6 and TRBJ1-5; tentatively, D is TRBD1 (6 bases). V lost 4 bases, J lost 2 bases, and 13 bases lay in between. Germline-derived CDR1 and CDR2 are SGHDT and YYEEEE. There are 15 residues in the CDR3. In nucleotides, the CDR3 is TGTGCCAGCAGCGTTACAGGGCTCGGCAATCAGCCCCAGCATTTT. It is translated as CASSVTGLGNQPQHF.

The rearrangement joins TRBV11-2 to TRBJ1-4; 7 bases match TRBD1. CDR3 length: 15 residues. J gave up 0 bases and V 5 bases, and 3 bases lay outside the gene matches. Germline V gene lookup returns CDR1 SGHAT and CDR2 FQNNGV. The CDR3 sequence is CASSPQGATNEKLFF. CDR3 nucleotide sequence: TGTGCCAGCAGCCCCCAGGGGGCAACTAATGAAAAACTGTTTTTT.

CDR3 in amino acids: CASSTWGQGISYEQYF. The CDR3 region has the DNA TGTGCCAGTAGCACCTGGGGACAGGGTATATCCTACGAGCAGTACTTC. V and J are TRBV19 and TRBJ2-7; 9 bases are shared with TRBD1. Trimming took 6 bases from V and 1 from J; bases not matched to a gene: 10. The CDR3 is 16 residues long. Germline V lookup: CDR1 LNHDA, CDR2 SQIVND (reference sequence).

This clone has a single count. The V gene is TRBV7-2, the J gene TRBJ2-2; TRBD1 matches 7 bases. The length of the CDR3 is 15 residues. Germline assignment: CDR1 SGHTA and CDR2 FQGNSA. Unmatched junction bases numbered 7, after V lost 4 bases and J lost 5 bases. CDR3 in amino acids: CASSSMTGTTGELFF. For the CDR3, the DNA is TGTGCCAGCAGCTCAATGACAGGGACGACCGGGGAGCTGTTTTTT. Combining the CDR3 with reference TRBV7-2 and TRBJ2-2 gives the whole variable domain GAGVSQSPSNKVTEKGKDVELRCDPISGHTALYWYRQSLGQGLEFLIYFQGNSAPDKSGLPSDRFSAERTGGSVSTLTIQRTQQEDSAVYLCASSSMTGTTGELFFGEGSRLTVL.

The genes are TRBV5-1 and TRBJ2-1; 8 bases are shared with TRBD1. Trimming took 0 bases from V and 12 from J; bases not matched to a gene: 2. CDR1 and CDR2 from the germline V gene are SGHRS and YFSETQ. The CDR3 is 12 residues long. CDR3 sequence: CASSLGDRWQFF. The CDR3 DNA reads TGCGCCAGCAGCTTGGGGGACAGGTGGCAGTTCTTC.

V is TRBV20-1 and J is TRBJ1-5, with a tentative D call TRBD1 (5 bases). The V end was cut by 3 bases, the J end by 7 bases, with 16 bases between. In germline, CDR1 is DFQATT, CDR2 SNEGSKA (reference sequence). This CDR3 contains 14 residues. Written as DNA, the CDR3 is TGCAGTGCTAGTTACGGTGGGTCAGGGCAGCCCCAGCATTTT. Translation: CSASYGGSGQPQHF.

This chain uses TRBV4-1 with TRBJ2-7; 11 positions match TRBD2. Per the germline V gene, CDR1 is MGHRA and CDR2 is YSYEKL. Trimming at V came to 2 bases and at J to 2 bases, leaving 14 bases not matched to a gene. This CDR3 spans 19 amino acids. CDR3 coding DNA: TGCGCCAGCAGCCAACTTCCCGGGGTAGCGGGGGGGCCCGCCTACGAGCAGTACGTC. Residues: CASSQLPGVAGGPAYEQYV.

The chain joins TRBV30 to TRBJ1-4, with D perhaps matching TRBD1 (5 bases). CDR1 is GTSNPN, CDR2 SVGIG, per germline (reference sequence). The CDR3 spans 15 residues. V was pared by 0 bases and J by 5 bases, with 13 bases between. Written as DNA, the CDR3 is TGTGCCTGGAGTGTTGGGGGAGGCAGGAATGAAAAACTGTTTTTT. It codes for CAWSVGGGRNEKLFF.

V usage is TRBV30 and J usage is TRBJ1-2, with D maybe TRBD1 (5 bases). The ends were cut back, 7 bases at V and 6 bases at J, with 15 bases in the middle. Germline loops: CDR1 GTSNPN, CDR2 SVGIG (reference sequence). The CDR3 has 12 amino acids. The CDR3 spells CAYSGNRDGYTF. The CDR3 bases are TGTGCCTACTCAGGGAACCGGGATGGCTACACCTTC.

V usage is TRBV5-8 and J usage is TRBJ2-7; D might be TRBD1 (5 bases). V lost 3 bases, J lost 4 bases, and 14 bases lay in between. Looked up from germline, CDR1 is SGHTS and CDR2 is YDEGEE. There are 14 residues in the CDR3. CDR3 amino acids: CASSYQGSNYEQYF. As DNA, the CDR3 is TGTGCCAGCAGCTATCAGGGATCGAATTACGAGCAGTACTTC.

The V gene is TRBV3-1 (or the pseudogene TRBV3-2), the J gene TRBJ1-3, with a tentative D call TRBD1 (6 bases). This CDR3 contains 19 residues. The germline V gene has CDR1 LGHDT and CDR2 YNNKEL (reference sequence). V was pared by 2 bases and J by 2 bases, with 22 bases between. In DNA, the CDR3 is TGTGCCAGCAGCCAACGACAGAACGGTCAGGGGCACACTGGAAACACCATATATTTT. It is translated as CASSQRQNGQGHTGNTIYF.

This clone has only one observation. The chain couples TRBV7-2 to TRBJ1-1; no reliable D call. CDR1 and CDR2 (germline): SGHTA, FQGNSA. The CDR3 runs 15 residues. V lost 1 base, J lost 0 bases, and 9 bases lay in between. The CDR3 nucleotides are TGTGCCAGCAGCTTAGTTCCCACAATGAACACTGAAGCTTTCTTT. Amino acid sequence: CASSLVPTMNTEAFF.

This chain joins TRBV3-1 (or the pseudogene TRBV3-2) and TRBJ1-4; tentative D call: TRBD1 (5 bases). This CDR3 comprises 15 residues. The ends were cut back, 6 bases at V and 0 bases at J, with 11 bases in the middle. From germline, CDR1 is LGHDT and CDR2 YNNKEL (reference sequence). CDR3 coding DNA: TGTGCCAGCAGGTCTGACAGAGCAACTAATGAAAAACTGTTTTTT. Protein product: CASRSDRATNEKLFF.

As DNA, the CDR3 is TGTGCCTGGGGAGCGGGGAAGACCCAGTACTTC. It encodes CAWGAGKTQYF. The chain has TRBV30 and TRBJ2-5; TRBD2 agrees at 7 bases. The CDR3 extends over 11 amino acids. CDR1 is GTSNPN, CDR2 SVGIG, per germline (reference sequence). Trimming took 5 bases from V and 6 from J; bases not matched to a gene: 3.

This clone has a handful of counts. The J gene is TRBJ2-7, the V gene TRBV7-9, with 8 bases that match TRBD1. The CDR3 totals 14 residues. Germline trimming cut 5 bases from V and 5 bases from J; bases unmatched to any gene: 8. Germline CDR1 and CDR2: SEHNR and FQNEAQ (reference sequence). CDR3 residues: CASSTPGQGNEQYF. In DNA form, the CDR3 reads TGTGCCAGCAGCACACCAGGACAGGGAAACGAGCAGTACTTC.

The chain has TRBV6-4 and TRBJ2-1, with D perhaps matching TRBD2 (6 bases). CDR1 MRHNA and CDR2 SNTAGT come from the germline V gene. The V and J ends lost 1 base and 1 base respectively, with 11 bases between them. The CDR3 is made up of 16 amino acids. DNA of the CDR3: TGTGCCAGCAGTGACTTACCAGGGAGGTCCTACAATGAGCAGTTCTTC. Amino acid sequence: CASSDLPGRSYNEQFF.

The chain has TRBV14 and TRBJ2-1; tentative D call: TRBD1 (6 bases). The CDR3 is 15 amino acids. The germline V gene has CDR1 SGHDN and CDR2 FVKESK. V was clipped by 5 bases and J by 4 bases, with 15 bases between them. The CDR3 loop reads CASSLRQGSYNEQFF. The CDR3 region has the DNA TGTGCCAGCAGCTTACGGCAGGGGAGTTACAATGAGCAGTTCTTC.

This clone has just a few counts. The genes are TRBV2 and TRBJ2-5; TRBD2 matches 9 bases. Trimming removed 6 bases from V and 2 bases from J; junction bases left unmatched: 4. The CDR3 has 14 residues. Germline loops: CDR1 SNHLY, CDR2 FYNNEI. As DNA, the CDR3 is TGTGCCAGCAGGGAGACTAGCGGACAAGAGACCCAGTACTTC. Residues: CASRETSGQETQYF.

This chain joins TRBV7-7 and TRBJ2-2, with D tentatively TRBD1 (6 bases). This CDR3 is built from 15 residues. Germline CDR1 SSHAT, CDR2 FNYEAQ (reference sequence). Trimming left V 5 bases short and J 1 base short, with 11 bases between. The CDR3 DNA follows: TGTGCCAGCAGCCCGTGGACAGAGAACACCGGGGAGCTGTTTTTT. This encodes CASSPWTENTGELFF.

The chain employs TRBV9 and TRBJ1-2; 9 positions match TRBD1. The CDR3 is 14 amino acids. Germline V gene sequence: CDR1 SGDLS, CDR2 YYNGEE. The J segment lost 5 bases and the V segment lost 1 base, leaving 3 bases of the junction unmatched. This CDR3 is CASSVRDREYGYTF. The CDR3 bases are TGTGCCAGCAGCGTAAGGGACAGGGAGTATGGCTACACCTTC.

The chain joins TRBV5-4 to TRBJ1-2; D perhaps matches TRBD1 (6 bases). The CDR3 runs to 13 residues. The germline V gene has CDR1 SGHNT and CDR2 YYREEE (reference sequence). Between the trimmed V and J ends, which lost 3 bases and 8 bases, there was a span of 14 bases. The CDR3 bases are TGTGCCAGCAGCTCAAACAGGGTAGGCGGCTACACCTTC. This gives the protein CASSSNRVGGYTF.

V is TRBV5-1 and J is TRBJ2-5, with 14 bases aligning to TRBD2. The CDR3 covers 14 residues. Trimming at V came to 4 bases and at J to 13 bases, leaving 9 bases not matched to a gene. Germline V gene sequence: CDR1 SGHRS, CDR2 YFSETQ. In nucleotides, the CDR3 is TGCGCCAGCAGCGCCGGGACTAGCGGGGGCCGACGGTACTTC. It translates to CASSAGTSGGRRYF.